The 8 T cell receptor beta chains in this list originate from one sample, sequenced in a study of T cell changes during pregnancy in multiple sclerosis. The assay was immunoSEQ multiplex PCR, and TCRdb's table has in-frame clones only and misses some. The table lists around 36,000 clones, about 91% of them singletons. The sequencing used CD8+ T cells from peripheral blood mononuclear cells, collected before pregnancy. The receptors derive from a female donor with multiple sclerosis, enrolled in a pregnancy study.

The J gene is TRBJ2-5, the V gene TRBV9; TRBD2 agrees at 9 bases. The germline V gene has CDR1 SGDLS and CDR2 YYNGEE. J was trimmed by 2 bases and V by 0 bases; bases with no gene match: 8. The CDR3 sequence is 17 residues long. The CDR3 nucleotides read TGTGCCAGCAGCGTAGGGGAGCTAGCGGGGATACAAGAGACCCAGTACTTC. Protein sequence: CASSVGELAGIQETQYF. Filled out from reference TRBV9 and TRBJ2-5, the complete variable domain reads DSGVTQTPKHLITATGQRVTLRCSPRSGDLSVYWYQQSLDQGLQFLIQYYNGEERAKGNILERFSAQQFPDLHSELNLSSLELGDSALYFCASSVGELAGIQETQYFGPGTRLLVL.

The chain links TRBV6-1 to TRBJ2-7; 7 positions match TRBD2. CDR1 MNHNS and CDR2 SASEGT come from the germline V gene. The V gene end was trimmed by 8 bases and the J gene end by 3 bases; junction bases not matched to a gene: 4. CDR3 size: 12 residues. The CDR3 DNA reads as TGTGCCAGCCGGGGGGTAGTCTACGAGCAGTACTTC. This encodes CASRGVVYEQYF.

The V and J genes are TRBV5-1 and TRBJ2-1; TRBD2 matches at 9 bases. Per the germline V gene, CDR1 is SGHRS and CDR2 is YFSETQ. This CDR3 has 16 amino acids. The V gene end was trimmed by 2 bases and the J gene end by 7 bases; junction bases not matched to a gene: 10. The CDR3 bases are TGCGCCAGCAGCTTCCCCCCTAGCGGGAATGGTAATGAGCAGTTCTTC. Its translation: CASSFPPSGNGNEQFF.

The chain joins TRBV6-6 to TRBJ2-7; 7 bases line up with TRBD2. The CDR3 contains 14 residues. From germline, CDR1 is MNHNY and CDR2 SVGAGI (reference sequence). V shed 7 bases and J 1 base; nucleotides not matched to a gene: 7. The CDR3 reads CASILGRDSYEQYF. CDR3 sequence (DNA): TGTGCCAGCATCCTAGGGAGGGATTCCTACGAGCAGTACTTC.

CDR3 nucleotide sequence: TGTGCCAGCAGCCAGGGAGGGACTAGCGGGTACGAGCAGTACTTC. Amino acid sequence: CASSQGGTSGYEQYF. The chain recombines TRBV7-9 with TRBJ2-7; 12 nucleotides align to TRBD2. The CDR3 is 15 residues long. The V segment lost 5 bases and the J segment 4 bases; nucleotides outside the gene matches: 6. Germline CDR1 reads SEHNR; CDR2 reads FQNEAQ (reference sequence).

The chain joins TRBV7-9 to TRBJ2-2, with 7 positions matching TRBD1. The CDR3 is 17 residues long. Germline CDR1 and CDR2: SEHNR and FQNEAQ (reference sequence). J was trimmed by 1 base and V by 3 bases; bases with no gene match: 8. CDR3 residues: CASSFYTTGLNTGELFF. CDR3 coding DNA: TGTGCCAGCAGCTTCTATACGACAGGGCTGAACACCGGGGAGCTGTTTTTT.

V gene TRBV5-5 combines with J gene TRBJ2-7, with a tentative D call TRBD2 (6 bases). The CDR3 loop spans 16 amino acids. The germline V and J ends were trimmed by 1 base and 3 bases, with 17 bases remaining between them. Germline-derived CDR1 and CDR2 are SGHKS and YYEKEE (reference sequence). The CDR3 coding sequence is TGTGCCAGCAGCTTGAATGGGCGGAGGGGCCTCTACGAGCAGTACTTC. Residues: CASSLNGRRGLYEQYF.

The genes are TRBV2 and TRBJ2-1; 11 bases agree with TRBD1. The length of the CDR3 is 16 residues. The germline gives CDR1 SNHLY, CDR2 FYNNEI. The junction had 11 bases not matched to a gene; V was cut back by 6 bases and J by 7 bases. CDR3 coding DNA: TGTGCCAGCAGGGACTTGCCGGGACAGGGGGAGAATGAGCAGTTCTTC. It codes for CASRDLPGQGENEQFF. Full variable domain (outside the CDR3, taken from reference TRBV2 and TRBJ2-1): EPEVTQTPSHQVTQMGQEVILRCVPISNHLYFYWYRQILGQKVEFLVSFYNNEISEKSEIFDDQFSVERPDGSNFTLKIRSTKLEDSAMYFCASRDLPGQGENEQFFGPGTRLTVL.